Listed below are T cell receptor beta chains from one sample, sequenced in a study of response to subunit inactivated influenza vaccine. TCRdb itself ran the RT-PCR reads through MiXCR, one entry per CDR3 protein. The data hold approximately 700,000 distinct CDR3 sequences, with around a sixth observed a single time. Here the sequenced sample was PBMCs from blood, taken about 11 days after vaccination. All receptors derive from a man aged 50 or older who received an inactivated influenza vaccine. The CDR3 runs from the conserved cysteine through the conserved F or W. A D gene is named only where the DNA matches it firmly. Size values are once, few and many counts, or a class for expanded clones, and some rows have none.

>-|TRBJ1-2|TRBV4-2|-
CASSQGPARPFDGYTF
TGTGCCAGCAGCCAAGGGCCCGCCCGGCCTTTCGATGGCTACACCTTC
>-|TRBJ2-4|TRBV5-1|many
CASSSGTTGPRKNIQYF
TGCGCCAGCAGCAGCGGGACGACAGGACCAAGAAAAAACATTCAGTACTTC
>-|TRBJ1-1|TRBV20-1|few
CSAIPGQTNTEAFF
TGCAGTGCCATTCCCGGACAGACGAACACTGAAGCTTTCTTT
>-|TRBJ2-3|TRBV10-2|few
CASSDWGRADTQYF
TGCGCCAGCAGTGACTGGGGGCGCGCAGATACGCAGTATTTT
>-|TRBJ1-1|TRBV15|few
CATSRGLKPEAFF
TGTGCCACCAGCAGAGGTCTCAAACCTGAAGCTTTCTTT
>TRBD2|TRBJ2-7|TRBV11-2|-
CASSSLLATSGRPYEQYF
TGTGCCAGCAGCTCCCTTTTAGCGACTAGCGGGAGGCCCTACGAGCAGTACTTC
>-|TRBJ2-2|TRBV12-3/TRBV12-4|many
CASNTVITGELFF
TGTGCCAGCAACACAGTCATCACCGGGGAGCTGTTTTTT
>TRBD2|TRBJ2-2|TRBV7-6|few
CASSLSRDSGTKGGELFF
TGTGCCAGCAGCTTAAGTCGAGACAGCGGGACGAAGGGCGGGGAGCTGTTTTTT
>TRBD2|TRBJ2-7|TRBV29-1|many
CSVQLAGAYEQYF
TGCAGCGTTCAACTAGCGGGGGCCTACGAGCAGTACTTC
>TRBD2|TRBJ2-3|TRBV7-3|few
CASSLRAGVSSDTQYF
TGTGCCAGCAGCTTGAGGGCGGGAGTCTCGTCAGATACGCAGTATTTT
>TRBD1|TRBJ1-5|TRBV27|-
CASSITQGARQPQHF
TGTGCCAGCAGTATAACTCAGGGGGCGCGACAGCCCCAGCATTTT
>-|TRBJ2-5|TRBV7-6|-
CASSLARSGVETQYF
TGTGCCAGCAGCTTAGCGCGATCGGGAGTGGAGACCCAGTACTTC
>TRBD2|TRBJ2-1|TRBV11-2|few
CASSLILAGIDPLYRKQFF
TGTGCCAGCAGCTTAATTCTAGCGGGAATCGACCCCCTTTACAGGAAGCAGTTCTTC
>TRBD2|TRBJ2-1|TRBV10-3|once
CAVREDNEQFF
TGTGCCGTCCGGGAGGACAATGAGCAGTTCTTC
>-|TRBJ2-3|TRBV12-5|-
CASGREDTQYF
TGTGCTAGTGGGAGGGAGGATACGCAGTATTTT
>-|TRBJ2-5|TRBV11-1|few
CASSPSYSEETQYF
TGTGCCAGCAGCCCAAGCTATTCGGAAGAGACCCAGTACTTC
>-|TRBJ2-6|TRBV5-1|few
CASSLEPGNSGANVLTF
TGCGCCAGCAGCTTGGAGCCAGGGAACTCTGGGGCCAACGTCCTGACTTTC